This T cell receptor beta chain was found in a study of T cell responses to AZD1222 COVID-19 vaccine. Findings and caveats of the study: Seropositive status at baseline applied to only six AZD1222 recipients. Breadth and depth of Spike-specific TCRs rose after two AZD1222 doses. Repertoires were collected only later (after the peak T cell response had occurred).

Worth noting for this clone: No antigen is known for it.

TCRdb's copy holds only in-frame clones and misses some; the assay was immunoSEQ multiplex PCR. This table has tens of thousands of clones, approximately 89% appearing once. The length of the CDR3 is 14 residues. Germline assignment: CDR1 MNHEY and CDR2 SVGAGI. V lost 7 bases and J 3 bases, leaving 13 bases between the germline ends. The rearrangement joins TRBV6-5 to TRBJ1-3; no clear D gene. The TCR originated in an adult in good health. The material sequenced was peripheral blood, taken on day 0 of MenACWY control vaccination. CDR3 sequence reads: CASTEVGFGNTIYF. The CDR3 DNA reads TGTGCCAGCACCGAAGTAGGGTTTGGAAACACCATATATTTT.